This record covers a single TCR beta chain. Antigen: not known. The CDR3 has 14 amino acids. CDR1 SNHLY and CDR2 FYNNEI come from the germline V gene. V was trimmed by 5 bases and J by 1 base, leaving 11 bases between them. The data originate from a study of yellow fever vaccine responses in identical twins. The study's findings and limits: Twins reportedly mounted vaccine T cell responses that seemed partly convergent, partly personalized.

TCRdb analysed the RT-PCR reads with MiXCR anew, one entry per CDR3 protein. The profile shows thousands of distinct CDR3 sequences, roughly 86% of them singletons. The material sequenced was T cells from blood (PBMCs), unsorted or a sorted subset (not recorded which), taken before or after yellow fever vaccination (not recorded which). This sequence was found in a young woman who received the yellow fever vaccine. The rearrangement joins TRBV2 to TRBJ1-1; D call uncertain. Written as DNA, the CDR3 is TGTGCCAGCAGTCTAAACGGCAGGAACACTGAAGCTTTCTTT. Its protein is CASSLNGRNTEAFF.